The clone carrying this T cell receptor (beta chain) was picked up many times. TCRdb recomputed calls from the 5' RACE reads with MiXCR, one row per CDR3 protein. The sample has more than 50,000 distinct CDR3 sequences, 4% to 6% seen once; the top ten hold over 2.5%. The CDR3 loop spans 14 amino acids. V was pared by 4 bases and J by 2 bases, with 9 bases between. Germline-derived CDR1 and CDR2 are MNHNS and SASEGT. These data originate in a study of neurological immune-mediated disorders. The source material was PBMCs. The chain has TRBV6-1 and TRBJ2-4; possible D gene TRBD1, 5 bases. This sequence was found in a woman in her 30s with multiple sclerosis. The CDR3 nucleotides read TGTGCCAGCAGTGCAGGGTTTTCCAAAAACATTCAGTACTTC. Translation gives CASSAGFSKNIQYF.